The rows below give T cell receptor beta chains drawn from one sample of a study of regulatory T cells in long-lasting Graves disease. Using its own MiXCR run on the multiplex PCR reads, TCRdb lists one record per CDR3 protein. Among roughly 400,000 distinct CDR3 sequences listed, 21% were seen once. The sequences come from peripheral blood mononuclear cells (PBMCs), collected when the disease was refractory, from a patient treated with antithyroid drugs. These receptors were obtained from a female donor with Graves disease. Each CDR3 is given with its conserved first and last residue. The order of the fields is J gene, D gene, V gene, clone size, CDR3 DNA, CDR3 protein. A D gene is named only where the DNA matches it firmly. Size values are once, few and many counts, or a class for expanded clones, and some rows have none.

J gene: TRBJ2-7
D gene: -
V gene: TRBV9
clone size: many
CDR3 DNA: TGTGCCAGCAGCGTGGGCGGATTCTCCTACGAGCAGTACTTC
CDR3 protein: CASSVGGFSYEQYF

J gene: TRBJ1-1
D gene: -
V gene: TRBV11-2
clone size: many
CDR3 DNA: TGTGCCAGCAGCTTAGATCCCACAGGGAGGAACACTGAAGCTTTCTTT
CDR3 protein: CASSLDPTGRNTEAFF

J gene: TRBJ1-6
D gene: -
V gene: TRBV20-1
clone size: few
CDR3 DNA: TGCAGTGTCCGGGGCGGGGGAAATAATTCACCCCTCCACTTT
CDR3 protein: CSVRGGGNNSPLHF

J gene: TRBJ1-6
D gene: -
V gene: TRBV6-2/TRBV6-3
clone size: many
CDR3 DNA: TGTGCCAGCAGCCTCGGACAGAGAGGACTAAGCTCCTATAATTCACCCCTCCACTTT
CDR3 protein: CASSLGQRGLSSYNSPLHF

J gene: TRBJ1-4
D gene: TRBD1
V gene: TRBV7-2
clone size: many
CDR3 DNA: TGTGCCAGCAGCTTACTGACAGGGAACCCAAATGAAAAACTGTTTTTT
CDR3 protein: CASSLLTGNPNEKLFF

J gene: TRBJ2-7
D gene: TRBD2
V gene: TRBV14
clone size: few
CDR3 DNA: TGTGCCAGCAGCCAAGGTCCGGGGACTAGCGGGAGATCCGGGCAGTACTTC
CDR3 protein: CASSQGPGTSGRSGQYF

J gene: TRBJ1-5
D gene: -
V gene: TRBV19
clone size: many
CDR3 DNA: TGTGCCAGTACAGGGATAGGCAATCAGCCCCAGCATTTT
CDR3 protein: CASTGIGNQPQHF

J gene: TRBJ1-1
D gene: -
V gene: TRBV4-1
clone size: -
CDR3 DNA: TGCGCCAGCAGCCAAGAAGGGGGGCTGAAGAACACTGAAGCTTTCTTT
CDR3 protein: CASSQEGGLKNTEAFF

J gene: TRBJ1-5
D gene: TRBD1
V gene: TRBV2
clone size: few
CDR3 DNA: TGTGCCACCTCCGGGACAGGGAGTAGCAATCAGCCCCAGCATTTT
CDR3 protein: CATSGTGSSNQPQHF

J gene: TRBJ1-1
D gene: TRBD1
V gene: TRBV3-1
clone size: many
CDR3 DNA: TGTGCCAGCAGCCTTCTACAGGGGCGAGCTTTCTTT
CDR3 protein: CASSLLQGRAFF

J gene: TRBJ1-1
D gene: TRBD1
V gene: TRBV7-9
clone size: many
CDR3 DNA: TGTGCCAGCAGCGCCACGACAGGGGGCGAGAAAGCTTTCTTT
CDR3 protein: CASSATTGGEKAFF

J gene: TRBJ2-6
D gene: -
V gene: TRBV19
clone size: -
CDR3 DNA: TGTGCCAGTAGTATGGGCGGGCCCTCTGGGGCCAACGTCCTGACTTTC
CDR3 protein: CASSMGGPSGANVLTF

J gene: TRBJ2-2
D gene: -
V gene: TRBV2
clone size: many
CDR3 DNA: TGTGCCAGCACCGGGACGGGGAACACCGGGGAGCTGTTTTTT
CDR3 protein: CASTGTGNTGELFF

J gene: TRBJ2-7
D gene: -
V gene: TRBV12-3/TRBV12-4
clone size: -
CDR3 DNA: TGTGCCAGCAGTTTAACCGGGACCAAACCTACCGACGAGCAGTACTTC
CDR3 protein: CASSLTGTKPTDEQYF

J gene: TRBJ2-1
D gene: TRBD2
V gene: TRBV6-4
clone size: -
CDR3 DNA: TGTGCCAGCAGTTATAGCGGGAGAGAGAACAATGAGCAGTTCTTC
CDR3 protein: CASSYSGRENNEQFF

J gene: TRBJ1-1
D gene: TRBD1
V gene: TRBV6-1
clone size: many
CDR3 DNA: TGTGCCAGCAGTGCGACAGGGGTCACTGAAGCTTTCTTT
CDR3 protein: CASSATGVTEAFF

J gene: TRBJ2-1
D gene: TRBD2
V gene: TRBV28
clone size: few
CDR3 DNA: TGTGCCAGCAGTTTATCTCCAGCGGGAGTATCTGGGGTTTATGATTACGATGAGCAGTTCTTC
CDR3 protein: CASSLSPAGVSGVYDYDEQFF

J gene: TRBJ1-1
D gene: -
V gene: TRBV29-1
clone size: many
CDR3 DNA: TGCAGCGTTGAAAGGACCGAGGGCACTGAAGCTTTCTTT
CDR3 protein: CSVERTEGTEAFF

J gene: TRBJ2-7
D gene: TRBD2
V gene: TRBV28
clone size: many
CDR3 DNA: TGTGCCAGCAAGCCCTGGACTAGCGGGAGGATGGAGTACTTC
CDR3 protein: CASKPWTSGRMEYF

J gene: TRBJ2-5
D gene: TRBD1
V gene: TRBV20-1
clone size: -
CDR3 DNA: TGCAGTGCTAGGACAGGGAGCGACAGGACCCAGTACTTC
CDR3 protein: CSARTGSDRTQYF

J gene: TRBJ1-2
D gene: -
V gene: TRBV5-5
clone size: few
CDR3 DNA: TGTGCCAGCAGCTTGCTTAGCAGGGAAGGCTATGGCTACACCTTC
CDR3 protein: CASSLLSREGYGYTF

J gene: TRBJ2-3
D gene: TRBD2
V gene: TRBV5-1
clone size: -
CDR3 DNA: TGCGCCAGCAGCTTGGGGGGACTAGCGGGAGGAAGCACAGATACGCAGTATTTT
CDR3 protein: CASSLGGLAGGSTDTQYF

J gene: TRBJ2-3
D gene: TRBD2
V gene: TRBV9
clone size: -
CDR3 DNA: TGTGCCAGCAGCGCCCGGACTAGCGGGGCTGAGGGTACGCAGTATTTT
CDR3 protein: CASSARTSGAEGTQYF

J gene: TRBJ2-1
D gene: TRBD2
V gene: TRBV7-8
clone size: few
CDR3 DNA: TGTGCCAGCTCACCCCGAGGGGGGACTAGCGACTACAATGAGCAGTTCTTC
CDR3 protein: CASSPRGGTSDYNEQFF

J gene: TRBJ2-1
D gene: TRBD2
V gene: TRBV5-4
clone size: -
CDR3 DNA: TGTGCCAGCAGCCAGGGTACTAGCGGACCGTACAATGAGCAGTTCTTC
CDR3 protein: CASSQGTSGPYNEQFF

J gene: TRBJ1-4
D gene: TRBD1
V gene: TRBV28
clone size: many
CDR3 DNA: TGTGCCAGCAGTTCCCGGACAGGGGTTAATGAAAAACTGTTTTTT
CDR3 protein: CASSSRTGVNEKLFF

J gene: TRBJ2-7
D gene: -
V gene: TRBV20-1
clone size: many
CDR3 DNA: TGCAGTGCTAGGGGGGGGACACCAAACGAGCAGTACTTC
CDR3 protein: CSARGGTPNEQYF

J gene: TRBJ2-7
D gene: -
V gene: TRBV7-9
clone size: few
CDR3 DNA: TGTGCCAGCAGCGTAAGGACAGAGAACTACGAGCAGTACTTC
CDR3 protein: CASSVRTENYEQYF

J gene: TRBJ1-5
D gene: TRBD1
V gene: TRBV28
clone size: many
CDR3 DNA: TGTGCCAGCACTCCCGGGGGACAGCACAATCAGCCCCAGCATTTT
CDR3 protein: CASTPGGQHNQPQHF

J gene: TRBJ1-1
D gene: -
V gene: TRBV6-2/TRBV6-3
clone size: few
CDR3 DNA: TGTGCCAGCAGTGAACCCGCGAACACTGAAGCTTTCTTT
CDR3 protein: CASSEPANTEAFF

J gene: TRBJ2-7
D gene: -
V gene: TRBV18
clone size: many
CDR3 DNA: TGTGCCAGCAGTCCAGGGTCCAACTACGAGCAGTACTTC
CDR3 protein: CASSPGSNYEQYF

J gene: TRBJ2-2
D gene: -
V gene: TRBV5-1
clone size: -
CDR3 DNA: TGCACCAGCAGCTTGGCCAACGAGGGGATAAAGGTTTCCGGGGAGCTGTTTTTT
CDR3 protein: CTSSLANEGIKVSGELFF

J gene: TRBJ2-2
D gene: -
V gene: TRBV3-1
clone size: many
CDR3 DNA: TGTGCCAGCAGCTTACGAGCTAACACCGGGGAGCTGTTTTTT
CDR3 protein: CASSLRANTGELFF

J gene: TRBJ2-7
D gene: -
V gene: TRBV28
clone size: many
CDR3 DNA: TGTGCCAGCAGTTTACCGGGGGCCTACGAGCAGTACTTC
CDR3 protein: CASSLPGAYEQYF

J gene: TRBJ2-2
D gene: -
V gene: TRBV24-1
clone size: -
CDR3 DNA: TGTGCCACCAGTGATTTGGGTCTCGGCACGAACACCGGGGAGCTGTTTTTT
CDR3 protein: CATSDLGLGTNTGELFF

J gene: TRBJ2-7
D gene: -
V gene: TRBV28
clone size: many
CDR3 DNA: TGTGCCAGCAGTCCCCCCCGGGGGCAGGGGACGCAGTACTTC
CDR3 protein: CASSPPRGQGTQYF

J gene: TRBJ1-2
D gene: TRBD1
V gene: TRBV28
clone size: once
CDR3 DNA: TGTGCCAGCACCGGACAGGGAAGTGGCTACACCTTC
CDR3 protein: CASTGQGSGYTF

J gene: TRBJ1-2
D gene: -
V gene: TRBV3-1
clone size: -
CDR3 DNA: TGTGCCAGCAGCCTAACAGAAACGGGTGGCTACACCTTC
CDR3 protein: CASSLTETGGYTF

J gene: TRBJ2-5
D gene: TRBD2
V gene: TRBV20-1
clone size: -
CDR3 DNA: TGCAGTGCTAAAAATGGACTAGCGGGATCTGGCCAAGAGACCCAGTACTTC
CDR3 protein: CSAKNGLAGSGQETQYF

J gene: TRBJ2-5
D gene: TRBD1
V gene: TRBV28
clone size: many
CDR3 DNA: TGTGCCAGCAGTAAGGACAGGGCACAAGAGACCCAGTACTTC
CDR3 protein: CASSKDRAQETQYF

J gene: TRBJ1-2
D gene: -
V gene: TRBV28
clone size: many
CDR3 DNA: TGTGCCAGCAGTTTTGGGGCGCCCTCGAACGGGGGCTACACCTTC
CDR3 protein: CASSFGAPSNGGYTF

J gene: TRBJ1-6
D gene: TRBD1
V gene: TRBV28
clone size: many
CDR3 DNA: TGTGCCAGCAGTGCATTAGGGGACAGGGGACGTCGGGGGGGTCGGTCACCCCTCCACTTT
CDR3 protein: CASSALGDRGRRGGRSPLHF

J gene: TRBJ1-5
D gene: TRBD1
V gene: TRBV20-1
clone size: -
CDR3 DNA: TGCAGTGCTAGAGAGCATGGACAGGGGACATTATTTGGCAATCAGCCCCAGCATTTT
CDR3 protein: CSAREHGQGTLFGNQPQHF

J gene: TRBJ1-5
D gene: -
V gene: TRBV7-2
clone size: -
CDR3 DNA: TGTGCCAGCAGCTTACGTCCGGGGAGCAATCAGCCCCAGCATTTT
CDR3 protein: CASSLRPGSNQPQHF

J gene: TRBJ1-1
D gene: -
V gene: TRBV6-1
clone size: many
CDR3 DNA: TGTGCCAGCAGGGGAACTTTAAACACTGAAGCTTTCTTT
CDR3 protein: CASRGTLNTEAFF

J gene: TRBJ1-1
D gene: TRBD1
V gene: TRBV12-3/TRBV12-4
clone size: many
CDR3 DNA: TGTGCCAGCAGTTTAGAGGGGGCGTCTGAAGCTTTCTTT
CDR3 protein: CASSLEGASEAFF

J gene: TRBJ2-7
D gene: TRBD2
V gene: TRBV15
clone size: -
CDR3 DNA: TGTGCCACCAGCAACAACAGAGCCTCGGGAGGGGAGCAGTACTTC
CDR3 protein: CATSNNRASGGEQYF

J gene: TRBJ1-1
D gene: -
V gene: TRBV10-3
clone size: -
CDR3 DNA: TGTGCCATCAGTGTGTCGACAGGTGAGAACACTGAAGCTTTCTTT
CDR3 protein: CAISVSTGENTEAFF

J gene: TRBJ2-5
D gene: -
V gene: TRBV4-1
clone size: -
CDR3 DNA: TGCGCCAGCAGCCAGGCCTTAGCGGACCCCCGGGAGACCCAGTACTTC
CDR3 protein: CASSQALADPRETQYF

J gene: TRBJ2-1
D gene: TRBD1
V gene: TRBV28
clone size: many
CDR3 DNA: TGTGCCAGCAGTTTATGGGGGACAGGGTCTTCGGATGAGCAGTTCTTC
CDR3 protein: CASSLWGTGSSDEQFF

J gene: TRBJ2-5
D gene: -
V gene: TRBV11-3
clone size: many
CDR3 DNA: TGTGCCAGCAGCTTAGGCGGGTCAGCCCGGGCACAAGAGACCCAGTACTTC
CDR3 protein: CASSLGGSARAQETQYF

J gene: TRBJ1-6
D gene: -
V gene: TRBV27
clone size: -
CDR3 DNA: TGTGCCAGCAGTTTAGGGGGATGGCTCTACGATTCACCCCTCCACTTT
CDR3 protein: CASSLGGWLYDSPLHF

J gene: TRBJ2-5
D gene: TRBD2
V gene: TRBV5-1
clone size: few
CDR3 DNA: TGCGCCAGCAGCCAAGGACTAGCCGACAAAGAGACCCAGTACTTC
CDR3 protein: CASSQGLADKETQYF